This T cell receptor beta chain was sequenced in a study of radiation and T cells in renal cell carcinoma. The assay was immunoSEQ multiplex PCR, and TCRdb's table has in-frame clones only and misses some. The data show about 77,000 clones, approximately 82% seen once. V dropped 4 bases and J dropped 5; count of bases not matched to a gene: 14. The CDR3 covers 16 residues. CDR1 is SGHRS, CDR2 YFSETQ, per germline. Time point specified: blood 4 weeks post-SBRT, at nephrectomy. Treatment denoted: 15 Gy SBRT to primary tumor, nephrectomy 4 weeks later. V gene TRBV5-1 combines with J gene TRBJ1-2; 7 bases agree with TRBD1. The input for sequencing was blood, taken from a patient whose treatment included radiotherapy and nephrectomy. The origin of this receptor is a woman aged 55-69 years with renal cell carcinoma. The CDR3 is CASSILSGTEYYGYTF. In nucleotides, the CDR3 is TGCGCCAGCAGCATCCTTTCCGGGACAGAGTATTATGGCTACACCTTC.